This TCR beta chain is from a study of blood T cells in healthy people across ages. Alongside a J-beta primer mix, a sample-barcoded 5' primer served in a second PCR lasting roughly 6 to 12 cycles. TCRdb processed the 5' RACE reads anew with MiXCR; each CDR3 protein has one entry. The data show approximately 2,000,000 distinct CDR3 sequences, more than 35% seen once. The sequencing sample was made of blood. The sequence derives from a human donor in good health.

The CDR3 coding sequence is TGTGCCAGCAGAGGACTAGCGGGGAGACAGACCCAGTACTTC. Residues: CASRGLAGRQTQYF. J is TRBJ2-5 and V is TRBV12-3 or TRBV12-4, with 12 bases fitting TRBD2. The CDR3 runs 14 residues. V was clipped by 6 bases and J by 6 bases; unmatched bases: 5.